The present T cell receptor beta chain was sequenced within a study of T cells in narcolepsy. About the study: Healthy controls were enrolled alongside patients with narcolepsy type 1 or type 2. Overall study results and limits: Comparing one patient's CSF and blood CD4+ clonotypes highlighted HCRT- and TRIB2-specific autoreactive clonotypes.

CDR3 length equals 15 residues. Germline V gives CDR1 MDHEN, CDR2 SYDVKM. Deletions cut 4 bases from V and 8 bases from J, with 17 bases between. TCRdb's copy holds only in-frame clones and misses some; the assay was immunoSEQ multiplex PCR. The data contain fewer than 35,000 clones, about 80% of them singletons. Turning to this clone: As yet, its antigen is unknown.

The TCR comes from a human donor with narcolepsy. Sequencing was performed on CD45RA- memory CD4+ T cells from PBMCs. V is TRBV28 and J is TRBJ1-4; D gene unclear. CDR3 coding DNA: TGTGCCAGCAGTTCGCACGGGAGGCTTTCGGAAAAACTGTTTTTT. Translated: CASSSHGRLSEKLFF.